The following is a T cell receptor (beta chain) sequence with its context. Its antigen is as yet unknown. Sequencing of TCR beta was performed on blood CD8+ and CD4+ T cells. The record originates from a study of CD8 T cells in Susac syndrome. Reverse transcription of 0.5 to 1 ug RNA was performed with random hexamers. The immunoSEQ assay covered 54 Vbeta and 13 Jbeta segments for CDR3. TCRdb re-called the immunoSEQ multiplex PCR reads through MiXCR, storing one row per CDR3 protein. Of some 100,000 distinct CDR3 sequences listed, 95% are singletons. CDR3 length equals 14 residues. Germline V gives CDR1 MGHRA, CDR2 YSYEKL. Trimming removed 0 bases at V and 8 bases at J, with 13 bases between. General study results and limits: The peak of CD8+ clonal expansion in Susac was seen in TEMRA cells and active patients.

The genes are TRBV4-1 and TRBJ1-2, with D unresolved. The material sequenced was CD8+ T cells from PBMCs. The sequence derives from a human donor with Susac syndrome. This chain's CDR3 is CASSQDPQTGGYTF. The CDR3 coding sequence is TGCGCCAGCAGCCAAGATCCCCAGACTGGGGGCTACACCTTC.